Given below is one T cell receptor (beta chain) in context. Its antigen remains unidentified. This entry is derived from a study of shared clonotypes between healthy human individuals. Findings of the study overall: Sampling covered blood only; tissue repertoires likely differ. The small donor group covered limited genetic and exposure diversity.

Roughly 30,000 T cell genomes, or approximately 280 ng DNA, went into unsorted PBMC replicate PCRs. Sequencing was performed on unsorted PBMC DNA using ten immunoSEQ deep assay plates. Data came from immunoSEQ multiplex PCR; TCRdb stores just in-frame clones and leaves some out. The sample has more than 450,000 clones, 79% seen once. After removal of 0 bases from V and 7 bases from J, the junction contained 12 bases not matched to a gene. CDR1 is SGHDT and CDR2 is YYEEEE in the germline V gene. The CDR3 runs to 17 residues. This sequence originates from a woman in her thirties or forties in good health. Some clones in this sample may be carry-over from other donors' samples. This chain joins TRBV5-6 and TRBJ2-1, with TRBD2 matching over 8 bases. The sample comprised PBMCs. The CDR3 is CASSLASGSEYRNEQFF. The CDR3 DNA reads TGTGCCAGCAGCTTGGCCAGCGGGAGCGAGTATAGAAATGAGCAGTTCTTC.